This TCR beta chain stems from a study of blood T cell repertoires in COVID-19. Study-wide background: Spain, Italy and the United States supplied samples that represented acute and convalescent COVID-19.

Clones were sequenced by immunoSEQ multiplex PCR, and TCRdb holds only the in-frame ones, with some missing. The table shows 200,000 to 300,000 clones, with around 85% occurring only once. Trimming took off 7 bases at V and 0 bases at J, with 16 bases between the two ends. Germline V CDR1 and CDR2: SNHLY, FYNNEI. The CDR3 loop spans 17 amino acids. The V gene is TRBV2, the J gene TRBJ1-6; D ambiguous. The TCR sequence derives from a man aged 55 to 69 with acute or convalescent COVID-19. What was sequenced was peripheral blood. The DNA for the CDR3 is TGTGCCAGCACCTCTCGGGTCCCTAGCTCCTATAATTCACCCCTCCACTTT. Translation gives CASTSRVPSSYNSPLHF.